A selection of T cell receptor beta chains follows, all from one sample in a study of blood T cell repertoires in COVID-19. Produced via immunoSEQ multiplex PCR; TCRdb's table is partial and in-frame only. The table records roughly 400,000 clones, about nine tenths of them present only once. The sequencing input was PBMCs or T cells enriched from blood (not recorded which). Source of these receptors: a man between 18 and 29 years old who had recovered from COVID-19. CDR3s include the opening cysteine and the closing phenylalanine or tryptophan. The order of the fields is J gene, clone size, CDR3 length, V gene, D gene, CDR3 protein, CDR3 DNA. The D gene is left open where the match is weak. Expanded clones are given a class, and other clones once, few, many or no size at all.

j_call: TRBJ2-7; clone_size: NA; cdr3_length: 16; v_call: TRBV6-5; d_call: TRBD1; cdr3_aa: CASSFSTGVGTYEQYF; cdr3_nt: TGTGCCAGCAGTTTCTCAACAGGGGTCGGGACCTACGAGCAGTACTTC
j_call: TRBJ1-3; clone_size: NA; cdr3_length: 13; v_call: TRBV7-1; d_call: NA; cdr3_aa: CASSSYSGNTIYF; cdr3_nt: TGTGCCAGCAGCTCTTACTCTGGAAACACCATATATTTT
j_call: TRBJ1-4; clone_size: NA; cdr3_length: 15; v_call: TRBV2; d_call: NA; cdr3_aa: CASSAGRTTNEKLFF; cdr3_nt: TGTGCCAGCAGTGCTGGCCGCACAACTAATGAAAAACTGTTTTTT
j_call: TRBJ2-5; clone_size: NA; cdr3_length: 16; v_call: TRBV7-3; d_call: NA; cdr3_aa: CASSLTFSGVGETQYF; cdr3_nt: TGTGCCAGCAGCTTAACGTTTTCGGGAGTGGGAGAGACCCAGTACTTC
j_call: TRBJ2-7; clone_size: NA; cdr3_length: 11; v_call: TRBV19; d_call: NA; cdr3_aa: CASSATTEQYF; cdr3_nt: TGTGCCAGTAGTGCGACAACCGAGCAGTACTTC
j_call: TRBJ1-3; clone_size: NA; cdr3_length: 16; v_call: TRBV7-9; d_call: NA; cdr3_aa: CASSLGTRDSGNTIYF; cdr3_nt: TGTGCCAGCAGCTTAGGGACCAGGGACTCTGGAAACACCATATATTTT
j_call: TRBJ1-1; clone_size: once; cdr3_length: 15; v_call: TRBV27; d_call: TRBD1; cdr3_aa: CASSLGTGVPTEAFF; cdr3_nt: TGTGCCAGCAGTTTAGGGACAGGGGTGCCCACTGAAGCTTTCTTT
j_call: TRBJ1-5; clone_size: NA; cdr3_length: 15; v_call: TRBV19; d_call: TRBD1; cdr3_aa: CASSSLSGGGQPQHF; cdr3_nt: TGTGCCAGTAGTAGTCTCTCAGGGGGCGGTCAGCCCCAGCATTTT
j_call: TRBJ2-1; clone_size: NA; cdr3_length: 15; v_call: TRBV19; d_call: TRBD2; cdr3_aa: CASSIISGGDNEQFF; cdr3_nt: TGTGCCAGTAGTATCATTAGCGGGGGGGACAATGAGCAGTTCTTC
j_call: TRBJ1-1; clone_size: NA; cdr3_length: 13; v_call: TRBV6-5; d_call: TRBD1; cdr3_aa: CASSRTGVTEAFF; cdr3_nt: TGTGCCAGCAGCCGTACAGGGGTCACTGAAGCTTTCTTT
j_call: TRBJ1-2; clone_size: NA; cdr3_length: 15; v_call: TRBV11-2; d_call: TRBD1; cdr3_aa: CASSDPGQGSSGYTF; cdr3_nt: TGTGCCAGCAGCGACCCGGGACAGGGCTCCTCGGGCTACACCTTC
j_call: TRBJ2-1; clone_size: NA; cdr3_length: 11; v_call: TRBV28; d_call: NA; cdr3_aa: CASSSALAPFF; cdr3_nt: TGTGCCAGCAGTTCCGCCCTAGCACCGTTCTTC
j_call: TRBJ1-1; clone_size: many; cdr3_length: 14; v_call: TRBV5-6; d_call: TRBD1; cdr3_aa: CASTKQGASTEAFF; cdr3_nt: TGTGCCAGCACTAAACAGGGGGCCTCCACTGAAGCTTTCTTT
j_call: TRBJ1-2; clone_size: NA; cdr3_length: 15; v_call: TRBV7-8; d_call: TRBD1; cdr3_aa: CASSTQGVANYGYTF; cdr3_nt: TGTGCCAGCAGCACACAGGGGGTAGCTAACTATGGCTACACCTTC
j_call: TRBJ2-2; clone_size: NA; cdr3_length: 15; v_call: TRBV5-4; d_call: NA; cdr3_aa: CASSRDSQRNGELFF; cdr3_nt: TGTGCCAGCAGCCGGGACTCCCAGCGTAACGGGGAGCTGTTTTTT
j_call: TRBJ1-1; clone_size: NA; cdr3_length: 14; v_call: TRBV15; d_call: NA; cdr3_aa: CATRPERQDTEAFF; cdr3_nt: TGTGCCACCAGGCCGGAAAGACAGGACACTGAAGCTTTCTTT
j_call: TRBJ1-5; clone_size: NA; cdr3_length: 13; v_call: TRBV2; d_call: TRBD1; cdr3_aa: CASTGDRDQPQHF; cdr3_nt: TGTGCCAGCACCGGGGACAGGGATCAGCCCCAGCATTTT
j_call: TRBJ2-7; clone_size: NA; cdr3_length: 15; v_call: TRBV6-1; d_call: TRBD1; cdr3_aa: CASSEPGQGFGEQYF; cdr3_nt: TGTGCCAGCAGTGAACCGGGACAGGGTTTCGGAGAGCAGTACTTC
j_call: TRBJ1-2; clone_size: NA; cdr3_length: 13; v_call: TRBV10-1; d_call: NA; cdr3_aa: CASSVSRTSGYTF; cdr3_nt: TGCGCCAGCAGTGTTTCCCGGACAAGTGGCTACACCTTC
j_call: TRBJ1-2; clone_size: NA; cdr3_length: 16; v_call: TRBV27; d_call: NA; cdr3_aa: CASSHRGNNPLYGYTF; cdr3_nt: TGTGCCAGCAGTCACCGAGGGAACAACCCTCTCTATGGCTACACCTTC
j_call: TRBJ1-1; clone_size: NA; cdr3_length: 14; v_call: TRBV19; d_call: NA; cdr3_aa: CASRPIQGNTEAFF; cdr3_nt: TGTGCCAGTAGACCGATACAGGGGAACACTGAAGCTTTCTTT
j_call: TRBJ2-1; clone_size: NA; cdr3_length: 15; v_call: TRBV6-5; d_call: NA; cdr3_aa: CASRPIVGPTNEQFF; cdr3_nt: TGTGCCAGCAGGCCCATAGTTGGGCCCACCAATGAGCAGTTCTTC
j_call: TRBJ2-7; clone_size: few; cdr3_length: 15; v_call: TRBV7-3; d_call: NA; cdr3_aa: CASSLTGGDSYEQYF; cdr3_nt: TGTGCCAGCAGCTTAACAGGGGGAGACTCCTACGAGCAGTACTTC
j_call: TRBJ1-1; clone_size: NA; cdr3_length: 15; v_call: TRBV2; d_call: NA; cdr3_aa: CASSPTGQPNTEAFF; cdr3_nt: TGTGCCAGCAGTCCCACCGGACAGCCGAACACTGAAGCTTTCTTT
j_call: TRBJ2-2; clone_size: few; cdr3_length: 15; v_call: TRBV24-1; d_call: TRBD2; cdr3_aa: CATSGVAGASGELFF; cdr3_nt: TGTGCCACCAGTGGAGTAGCGGGAGCTAGCGGGGAGCTGTTTTTT
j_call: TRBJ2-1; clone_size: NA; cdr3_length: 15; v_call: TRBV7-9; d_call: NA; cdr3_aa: CASSRDGSSYNEQFF; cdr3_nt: TGTGCCAGCAGCCGGGACGGGAGCTCCTACAATGAGCAGTTCTTC
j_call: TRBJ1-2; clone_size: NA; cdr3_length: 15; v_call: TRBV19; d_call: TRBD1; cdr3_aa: CASSAPGQGLYGYTF; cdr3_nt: TGTGCCAGTAGTGCCCCGGGACAGGGCTTATATGGCTACACCTTC
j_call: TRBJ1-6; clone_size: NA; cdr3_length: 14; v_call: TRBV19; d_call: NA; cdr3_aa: CASKESSYNSPLHF; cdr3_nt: TGTGCCAGTAAAGAGAGCTCCTATAATTCACCCCTCCACTTT
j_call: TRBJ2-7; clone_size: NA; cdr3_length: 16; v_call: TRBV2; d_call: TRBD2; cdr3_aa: CASSSGTSFYRDEQYF; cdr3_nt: TGTGCCAGCAGTTCCGGGACTAGCTTTTATCGGGACGAGCAGTACTTC
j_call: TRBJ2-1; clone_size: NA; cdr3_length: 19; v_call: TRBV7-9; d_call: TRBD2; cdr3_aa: CASSVGKYTSGASYNEQFF; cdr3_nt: TGTGCCAGCAGCGTCGGGAAGTATACTAGCGGGGCCTCCTACAATGAGCAGTTCTTC
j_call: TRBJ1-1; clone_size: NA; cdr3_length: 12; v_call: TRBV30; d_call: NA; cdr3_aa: CAWYRENTEAFF; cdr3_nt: TGTGCCTGGTACAGGGAAAACACTGAAGCTTTCTTT
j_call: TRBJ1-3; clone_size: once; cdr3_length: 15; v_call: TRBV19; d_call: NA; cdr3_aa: CASSIAFGLKNTIYF; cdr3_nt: TGTGCCAGTAGTATTGCGTTTGGGCTGAAAAACACCATATATTTT
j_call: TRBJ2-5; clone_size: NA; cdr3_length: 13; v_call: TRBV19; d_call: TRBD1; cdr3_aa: CASKTGKGETQYF; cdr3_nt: TGTGCCAGTAAGACAGGGAAGGGAGAGACCCAGTACTTC
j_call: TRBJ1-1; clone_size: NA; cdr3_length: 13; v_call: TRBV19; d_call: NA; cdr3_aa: CASSISGGPGAFF; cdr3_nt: TGTGCCAGTAGTATTTCGGGGGGACCAGGAGCTTTCTTT
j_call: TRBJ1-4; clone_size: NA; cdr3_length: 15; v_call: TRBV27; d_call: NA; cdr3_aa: CASSPSRQITEKLFF; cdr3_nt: TGTGCCAGCAGTCCGTCCCGACAGATTACTGAAAAACTGTTTTTT
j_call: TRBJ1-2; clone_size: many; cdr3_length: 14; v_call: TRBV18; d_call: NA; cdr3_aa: CASSPGAGVGGYTF; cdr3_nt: TGTGCCAGCTCACCCGGAGCAGGGGTAGGGGGCTACACCTTC
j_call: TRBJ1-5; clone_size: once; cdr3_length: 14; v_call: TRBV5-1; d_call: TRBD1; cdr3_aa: CASSSGQGGQPQHF; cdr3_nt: TGCGCCAGCAGCTCGGGACAGGGAGGGCAGCCCCAGCATTTT
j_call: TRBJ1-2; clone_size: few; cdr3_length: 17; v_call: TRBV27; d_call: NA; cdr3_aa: CASSYRPHGSGNYGYTF; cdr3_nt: TGTGCCAGCAGTTATCGCCCCCACGGATCGGGGAACTATGGCTACACCTTC
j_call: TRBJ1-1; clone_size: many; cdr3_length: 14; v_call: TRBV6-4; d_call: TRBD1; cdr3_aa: CASSDGDRNTEAFF; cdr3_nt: TGTGCCAGCAGTGACGGGGACAGAAACACTGAAGCTTTCTTT
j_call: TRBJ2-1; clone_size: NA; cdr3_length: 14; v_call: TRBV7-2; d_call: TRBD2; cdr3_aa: CASSLRSSGASQFF; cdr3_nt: TGTGCCAGCAGCTTGAGGTCTAGCGGCGCGAGTCAGTTCTTC
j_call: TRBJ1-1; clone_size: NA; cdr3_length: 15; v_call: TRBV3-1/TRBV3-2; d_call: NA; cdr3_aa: CASSPRGSDNTEAFF; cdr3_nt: TGTGCCAGCAGCCCCCGAGGGTCCGACAACACTGAAGCTTTCTTT
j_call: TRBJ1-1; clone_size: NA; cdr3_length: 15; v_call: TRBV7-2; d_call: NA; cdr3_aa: CASRAGGPIVFEAFF; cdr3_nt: TGTGCCAGCAGGGCTGGGGGCCCCATCGTATTTGAAGCTTTCTTT
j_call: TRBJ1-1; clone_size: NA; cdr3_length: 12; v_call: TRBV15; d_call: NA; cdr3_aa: CATSRDRAGAFF; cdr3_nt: TGTGCCACCAGCAGAGATCGTGCGGGAGCTTTCTTT
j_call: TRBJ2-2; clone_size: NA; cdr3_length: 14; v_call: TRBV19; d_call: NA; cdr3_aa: CASSSSGSGGELFF; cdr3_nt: TGTGCCAGTAGTTCATCAGGGTCCGGCGGGGAGCTGTTTTTT